One sample yielded the 30 T cell receptor beta chains listed below, sequenced in a study of control samples from healthy donors and cancer patients. Assay used: immunoSEQ multiplex PCR; TCRdb lists only in-frame clones, some missing. The sample lists about 75,000 clones, approximately 94% occurring once. Sequencing was performed on blood. These TCRs come from a woman aged 40 to 55 in good health.

The chain couples TRBV29-1 to TRBJ2-7, with 9 bases that match TRBD1. Germline CDR1 is SQVTM and CDR2 is ANQGSEA. CDR3 length: 13 residues. V shed 6 bases and J 2 bases; nucleotides not matched to a gene: 5. CDR3 coding DNA: TGCAGCGTACCGGGACAGGGTACCTACGAGCAGTACTTC. Translating gives CSVPGQGTYEQYF.

This clone was recorded a few times. J is TRBJ2-7 and V is TRBV19, with 8 bases fitting TRBD1. Germline V gene lookup returns CDR1 LNHDA and CDR2 SQIVND (reference sequence). This CDR3 has 15 residues. Trimming removed 4 bases from V and 5 bases from J; junction bases left unmatched: 10. The CDR3 DNA sequence: TGTGCCAGTAGTACCGGGACAGGCCTTTCCCACGAGCAGTACTTC. Translation: CASSTGTGLSHEQYF.

The table lists this clone with a count of one. V usage is TRBV11-2 and J usage is TRBJ2-2; 9 nucleotides line up with TRBD1. The CDR3 loop spans 15 amino acids. Germline V CDR1 and CDR2: SGHAT, FQNNGV. The V gene end was trimmed by 5 bases and the J gene end by 6 bases; junction bases not matched to a gene: 7. This CDR3 reads CASSQGQGLAGELFF. DNA for the CDR3: TGTGCCAGCAGCCAGGGACAGGGCCTAGCCGGGGAGCTGTTTTTT. The whole variable domain, remainder taken from reference TRBV11-2 and TRBJ2-2, is EAGVAQSPRYKIIEKRQSVAFWCNPISGHATLYWYQQILGQGPKLLIQFQNNGVVDDSQLPKDRFSAERLKGVDSTLKIQPAKLEDSAVYLCASSQGQGLAGELFFGEGSRLTVL.

V is TRBV9 and J is TRBJ1-1, with TRBD1 identical over 7 bases. Germline values: CDR1 SGDLS, CDR2 YYNGEE. The V gene end was trimmed by 3 bases and the J gene end by 0 bases; junction bases not matched to a gene: 14. The CDR3 loop spans 18 amino acids. The DNA of the CDR3 is TGTGCCAGCAGCGACCTGGTGGGAGGGGGCTCCTTGAACACTGAAGCTTTCTTT. It specifies CASSDLVGGGSLNTEAFF.

The chain recombines TRBV25-1 with TRBJ1-4; no clear D. Germline V gives CDR1 MGHDK, CDR2 SYGVNS. The CDR3 consists of 11 residues. The V end lost 5 bases, the J end lost 5 bases, and 3 bases lay between the germline ends. CDR3 region: CASSRNEKLFF. For the CDR3, the DNA is TGTGCCAGCAGTAGAAATGAAAAACTGTTTTTT.

The V and J genes are TRBV7-8 and TRBJ2-5; 8 nucleotides align to TRBD2. V lost 4 bases and J lost 2; bases outside the gene matches: 6. Looked up from germline, CDR1 is SGHVS and CDR2 is FQNEAQ. The CDR3 contains 15 residues. In nucleotides, the CDR3 is TGTGCCAGCAGCTCCGTACTAGCGGCTCAAGAGACCCAGTACTTC. Protein product: CASSSVLAAQETQYF.

The CDR3 sequence is CASSPWTRGTEAFF. The CDR3 nucleotides are TGTGCCAGCAGTCCCTGGACAAGAGGGACTGAAGCTTTCTTT. The V gene is TRBV14, the J gene TRBJ1-1; D may be TRBD1 (5 bases). The V and J ends lost 6 bases and 5 bases respectively, with 16 bases between them. The CDR3 spans 14 residues. CDR1 is SGHDN, CDR2 FVKESK, per germline. The full variable domain, completed using reference TRBV14 and TRBJ1-1, is EAGVTQFPSHSVIEKGQTVTLRCDPISGHDNLYWYRRVMGKEIKFLLHFVKESKQDESGMPNNRFLAERTGGTYSTLKVQPAELEDSGVYFCASSPWTRGTEAFFGQGTRLTVV.

The V and J genes are TRBV4-1 and TRBJ1-1, with D possibly matching TRBD1 (6 bases). The CDR3 loop spans 17 amino acids. V lost 5 bases to trimming and J lost 1 base, with 20 bases between them. Germline V gene lookup returns CDR1 MGHRA and CDR2 YSYEKL. CDR3 bases: TGCGCCAGCAGCTCAGACCGGGGACAAGGTCGGAACACTGAAGCTTTCTTT. It specifies CASSSDRGQGRNTEAFF.

The chain couples TRBV11-2 to TRBJ2-5, with a possible D match to TRBD2 (5 bases). Per the germline V gene, CDR1 is SGHAT and CDR2 is FQNNGV. The V gene lost 6 bases and the J gene lost 5 bases, with 19 bases spanning the gap. The CDR3 is 15 amino acids. Here the CDR3 reads CASRSFSDSEETQYF. In nucleotides, the CDR3 is TGTGCCAGCAGAAGTTTTAGCGACTCTGAGGAGACCCAGTACTTC. The full variable domain, rest sourced from reference TRBV11-2 and TRBJ2-5, is EAGVAQSPRYKIIEKRQSVAFWCNPISGHATLYWYQQILGQGPKLLIQFQNNGVVDDSQLPKDRFSAERLKGVDSTLKIQPAKLEDSAVYLCASRSFSDSEETQYFGPGTRLLVL.

The chain joins TRBV6-5 to TRBJ2-7; 8 bases are shared with TRBD1. This CDR3 is built from 14 residues. Germline V gene sequence: CDR1 MNHEY, CDR2 SVGAGI. Trimming took 6 bases from V and 4 from J; bases not matched to a gene: 8. CDR3 nucleotides: TGTGCCAGCAGCCCGGACAGGGTGCGGTACGAGCAGTACTTC. Its translation is CASSPDRVRYEQYF.

CDR3 protein: CASSLQGTYEQYF. In DNA form, the CDR3 reads TGTGCCAGCAGCTTACAGGGGACCTACGAGCAGTACTTC. The V and J genes are TRBV5-8 and TRBJ2-7; 7 bases fit TRBD1. The V segment lost 2 bases and the J segment 2 bases; nucleotides outside the gene matches: 1. Per germline, CDR1 SGHTS and CDR2 YDEGEE. CDR3 size: 13 residues.

J is TRBJ1-5 and V is TRBV6-4; a possible D gene is TRBD1 (6 bases). V gave up 4 bases and J gave up 0 bases, with 10 bases separating them. The CDR3 contains 15 residues. CDR1 is MRHNA and CDR2 is SNTAGT in the germline V gene. This chain's CDR3 is CASSVGHFSNQPQHF. DNA for the CDR3: TGTGCCAGCAGTGTGGGACATTTTAGCAATCAGCCCCAGCATTTT.

The count of this clone is one. The chain has TRBV19 and TRBJ2-1; 16 bases are a match to TRBD2. V shed 1 base and J 7 bases; nucleotides not matched to a gene: 10. Germline V gives CDR1 LNHDA, CDR2 SQIVND (reference sequence). This CDR3 spans 19 amino acids. CDR3: CASSIAPGLAGGPQNEQFF. The CDR3 DNA reads as TGTGCCAGTAGTATAGCCCCGGGACTAGCGGGGGGGCCGCAGAATGAGCAGTTCTTC.

The chain has TRBV15 and TRBJ1-6, with TRBD1 as a possible D gene (5 bases). V was clipped by 4 bases and J by 9 bases, with 13 bases between them. The CDR3 runs to 14 residues. The germline V gene encodes CDR1 LNHNV and CDR2 YYDKDF (reference sequence). The CDR3: CATSISQGRSPLHF. DNA of the CDR3: TGTGCCACCAGCATTTCCCAGGGACGTTCACCCCTCCACTTT.

This chain links TRBV7-9 with TRBJ2-7, with 10 bases matching TRBD1. Germline CDR1 reads SEHNR; CDR2 reads FQNEAQ (reference sequence). After removal of 3 bases from V and 4 bases from J, the junction contained 3 bases not matched to a gene. The CDR3 runs 14 residues. The CDR3 region is CASSFQGQGYEQYF. Written as DNA, the CDR3 is TGTGCCAGCAGCTTTCAGGGACAGGGGTACGAGCAGTACTTC.

The chain recombines TRBV3-1 (or the pseudogene TRBV3-2) with TRBJ2-3; D unresolved. V lost 7 bases and J lost 3, with 11 bases in between. CDR1 is LGHDT and CDR2 is YNNKEL in the germline V gene (reference sequence). The CDR3 has 13 amino acids. CDR3 in amino acids: CASTTRETDTQYF. The CDR3 DNA sequence: TGTGCCAGCACCACAAGAGAAACAGATACGCAGTATTTT.

The chain uses TRBV6-1 and TRBJ2-7; no clear D gene. Germline lookup yields CDR1 MNHNS and CDR2 SASEGT. Trimming left V 3 bases short and J 6 bases short, with 12 bases between. The CDR3 length is 13 residues. CDR3 in DNA: TGTGCCAGCAGTGAGGCCCGGAGAGGCGAGCAGTACTTC. It is translated as CASSEARRGEQYF.

V is TRBV2 and J is TRBJ2-7; D unclear. Germline CDR1 and CDR2: SNHLY and FYNNEI. V was shortened by 3 bases and J by 7 bases, with 7 bases between the two germline ends. The CDR3 sequence is 11 residues long. CDR3 DNA: TGTGCCAGCAGTGAGGCAGCTGAGCAGTACTTC. As protein: CASSEAAEQYF.

Details on this clone: Other DNA sequences of this sample code for an identical CDR3. This chain uses TRBV6-2 or TRBV6-3 with TRBJ1-2, with a weak D call TRBD1 (5 bases). This CDR3 contains 13 residues. V was clipped by 6 bases and J by 7 bases, with 15 bases between them. Germline lookup yields CDR1 MNHEY and CDR2 SVGEGT. As DNA, the CDR3 is TGTGCCAGCAGCTCCTACGGGGGAGGTGGCTACACCTTC. Translation: CASSSYGGGGYTF.

The rearrangement joins TRBV7-8 to TRBJ1-5, with D possibly being TRBD1 (5 bases). Trimming shortened V by 4 bases and J by 4 bases, and 17 bases separated the two germline ends. From germline, CDR1 is SGHVS and CDR2 FQNEAQ. CDR3 length: 16 residues. The CDR3 nucleotides read TGTGCCAGCAGCTACTCCGGGACTTTCTTTAATCAGCCCCAGCATTTT. Encoded protein: CASSYSGTFFNQPQHF.

The V and J genes are TRBV3-1 (or the pseudogene TRBV3-2) and TRBJ1-2; D not resolved. Germline V gene data show CDR1 as LGHDT and CDR2 as YNNKEL (reference sequence). The ends were cut back, 5 bases at V and 8 bases at J, with 9 bases in the middle. The CDR3 totals 11 residues. The CDR3 DNA reads TGTGCCAGCAGCGAGGGCTTCGGCTACACCTTC. It encodes CASSEGFGYTF.

The V gene is TRBV11-2, the J gene TRBJ2-1; tentative D call: TRBD2 (5 bases). The CDR3 runs to 15 residues. Germline-derived CDR1 and CDR2 are SGHAT and FQNNGV. Trimming cost V 1 base and J 10 bases, with 17 bases left between them. Here the CDR3 reads CASSLVGLAQVEQFF. In nucleotides, the CDR3 is TGTGCCAGCAGCTTAGTAGGACTGGCTCAAGTAGAGCAGTTCTTC.

The genes are TRBV5-1 and TRBJ1-1, with D possibly being TRBD1 (6 bases). This CDR3 has 16 amino acids. Germline assignment: CDR1 SGHRS and CDR2 YFSETQ. The V end was cut by 3 bases, the J end by 3 bases, with 18 bases between. The CDR3 loop reads CASSSRRGNAYTEAFF. The CDR3 nucleotides are TGCGCCAGCAGCTCGAGAAGGGGGAACGCGTACACTGAAGCTTTCTTT.

CDR3 DNA: TGTGCCAGCAGAAAGAGCGGCAACTGGAACGAGCAGTACTTC. Protein product: CASRKSGNWNEQYF. The V call is TRBV28, the J call TRBJ2-7; possibly TRBD2 for D (5 bases). The V end was cut by 6 bases, the J end by 5 bases, with 17 bases between. The CDR3 totals 14 residues. The germline V gene encodes CDR1 MDHEN and CDR2 SYDVKM.

This chain connects TRBV5-8 to TRBJ2-1, with 8 bases fitting TRBD2. The germline V gene has CDR1 SGHTS and CDR2 YDEGEE. CDR3 size: 16 residues. Trimming at V came to 2 bases and at J to 5 bases, leaving 9 bases not matched to a gene. The DNA of the CDR3 is TGTGCCAGCAGCTTATTTTCGGGAGGGCCCCACAATGAGCAGTTCTTC. Its protein is CASSLFSGGPHNEQFF.

This rearrangement joins TRBV2 to TRBJ2-7; D may match TRBD1 or TRBD2 (5 bases each). The CDR3 consists of 13 residues. Germline V gene lookup returns CDR1 SNHLY and CDR2 FYNNEI. Trimming took off 1 base at V and 3 bases at J, with 7 bases between the two ends. The CDR3 DNA follows: TGTGCCAGCAGTGAAGGGGGGTTCTACGAGCAGTACTTC. Amino acid sequence: CASSEGGFYEQYF.

The chain links TRBV6-2 or TRBV6-3 to TRBJ2-3, with 10 bases matching TRBD1. Germline V CDR1 and CDR2: MNHEY, SVGEGT. CDR3 length: 13 residues. With V trimmed by 5 bases and J by 8 bases, 4 bases remained unmatched. The CDR3 DNA sequence: TGTGCCAGCAGTGGGACAGGGGAGGGTACGCAGTATTTT. Residues: CASSGTGEGTQYF.

This chain connects TRBV10-2 to TRBJ2-7; no definite D call. Per germline, CDR1 WSHSY and CDR2 SAAADI. Deletions cut 6 bases from V and 0 bases from J, with 6 bases between. The CDR3 is 12 amino acids. CDR3 amino acids: CASRYSSYEQYF. The CDR3 bases are TGCGCCAGCAGGTACAGCTCCTACGAGCAGTACTTC.

CDR3 sequence: CATSPTDYNEQFF. The CDR3 region has the DNA TGTGCCACCTCCCCGACAGACTACAATGAGCAGTTCTTC. The rearrangement joins TRBV6-6 to TRBJ2-1; D is possibly TRBD1 (5 bases). Germline V CDR1 and CDR2: MNHNY, SVGAGI (reference sequence). The V and J ends lost 10 bases and 3 bases respectively, with 13 bases between them. This CDR3 has 13 residues.

This clone was seen only once. J is TRBJ1-2 and V is TRBV27; 10 nucleotides line up with TRBD1. The germline V gene has CDR1 MNHEY and CDR2 SMNVEV (reference sequence). Trimming cost V 3 bases and J 4 bases; bases outside gene matches: 11. The CDR3 has 17 amino acids. The CDR3 nucleotides are TGTGCCAGCAGTTTTCGCTTTCGGGACAGGGGACTCTATGGCTACACCTTC. Translation: CASSFRFRDRGLYGYTF.